One and the same sample provided the 11 T cell receptor beta chains below, sequenced in a study of blood T cell repertoires in COVID-19. Assay: immunoSEQ multiplex PCR; the TCRdb copy retains only in-frame clones and omits some. The data show about 480,000 clones, with 85% to 90% seen just once and 1.8% held by the top ten. Sequenced sample: PBMCs or T cells enriched from blood (not recorded which). Every receptor here comes from a woman aged 40 to 49 who had recovered from COVID-19.

This sequence joins TRBV19 and TRBJ1-1, with D tentatively TRBD1 (6 bases). CDR3 length equals 13 residues. Trimming pared 3 bases from V and 4 bases from J, leaving 9 bases between. Germline lookup yields CDR1 LNHDA and CDR2 SQIVND (reference sequence). The CDR3 nucleotides are TGTGCCAGTAGTATCAGGGGCTTCACTGAAGCTTTCTTT. It is translated as CASSIRGFTEAFF.

The chain has TRBV10-1 and TRBJ2-4; tentative D call: TRBD1 (6 bases). The V end was cut by 2 bases, the J end by 0 bases, with 8 bases between. CDR1 WNHNN and CDR2 SYGVQD come from the germline V gene (reference sequence). The CDR3 covers 15 residues. CDR3 protein: CASSEGQLAKNIQYF. CDR3 DNA: TGCGCCAGCAGTGAGGGACAGCTAGCCAAAAACATTCAGTACTTC.

This clone was detected once. The J gene is TRBJ2-1, the V gene TRBV7-2, with unresolved D. V was cut by 1 base and J by 1 base, with 5 bases left in between. The CDR3 extends over 14 amino acids. Germline-derived CDR1 and CDR2 are SGHTA and FQGNSA. The CDR3: CASSLDGSYNEQFF. DNA of the CDR3: TGTGCCAGCAGCTTAGACGGGTCCTACAATGAGCAGTTCTTC.

CDR3 in amino acids: CASSLGQTNYGYTF. DNA of the CDR3: TGTGCCAGCAGCTTGGGACAGACTAACTATGGCTACACCTTC. V is TRBV7-8 and J is TRBJ1-2; 7 bases map to TRBD1. From germline, CDR1 is SGHVS and CDR2 FQNEAQ. CDR3 length: 14 residues. The J segment lost 0 bases and the V segment lost 3 bases, leaving 1 base of the junction unmatched.

The chain employs TRBV3-1 (or the pseudogene TRBV3-2) and TRBJ1-6, with D perhaps TRBD1 (5 bases). Germline-derived CDR1 and CDR2 are LGHDT and YNNKEL (reference sequence). This CDR3 contains 16 residues. Deletions cut 0 bases from V and 7 bases from J, with 13 bases between. The CDR3 sequence is CASSQDSTVLNSPLHF. CDR3 sequence (DNA): TGTGCCAGCAGCCAAGATTCGACAGTCCTAAATTCACCCCTCCACTTT.

This chain connects TRBV12-5 to TRBJ1-4, with TRBD1 matching over 10 bases. Trimming took 6 bases from V and 5 from J; bases not matched to a gene: 3. Germline V gene data show CDR1 as LGHNT and CDR2 as FRNRAP. The CDR3 has 14 residues. For the CDR3, the DNA is TGTGCTAGTGGGGCGGGACAGGGGAATGAAAAACTGTTTTTT. Protein product: CASGAGQGNEKLFF.

The chain recombines TRBV10-3 with TRBJ1-1; a weak D match, TRBD1 (5 bases). Germline lookup yields CDR1 ENHRY and CDR2 SYGVKD. The CDR3 consists of 15 residues. Trimming stripped 6 bases from V and 0 bases from J, with 14 bases between. CDR3 nucleotide sequence: TGTGCCATCAGATTAGACAGAACCATGAACACTGAAGCTTTCTTT. Translated: CAIRLDRTMNTEAFF.

The chain combines TRBV30 with TRBJ2-1; possible D gene TRBD1, 5 bases. CDR1 is GTSNPN, CDR2 SVGIG, per germline (reference sequence). V was cut by 0 bases and J by 2 bases, with 14 bases left in between. This CDR3 spans 16 amino acids. The CDR3 spells CAWSVQQAVTYNEQFF. Here the CDR3 DNA reads TGTGCCTGGAGTGTACAACAGGCGGTTACCTACAATGAGCAGTTCTTC.

This rearrangement joins TRBV7-9 to TRBJ2-1, with D possibly TRBD1 on 7 matching bases. The CDR3 spans 14 residues. CDR1 and CDR2 (germline): SEHNR, FQNEAQ (reference sequence). The germline V and J ends were trimmed by 5 bases and 6 bases, with 14 bases remaining between them. The CDR3 region is CASSTDYRGNEQFF. CDR3 DNA: TGTGCCAGCAGCACGGACTACAGGGGCAATGAGCAGTTCTTC.

The sample holds one count of this clone. The chain couples TRBV5-1 to TRBJ2-2; 8 bases map to TRBD2. This CDR3 comprises 16 residues. Looked up from germline, CDR1 is SGHRS and CDR2 is YFSETQ. Trimming cost V 3 bases and J 0 bases; bases outside gene matches: 4. CDR3: CASSSGGTTNTGELFF. CDR3 bases: TGCGCCAGCAGCTCGGGGGGGACAACGAACACCGGGGAGCTGTTTTTT.

V is TRBV27 and J is TRBJ2-7; possibly TRBD2 for D (6 bases). Looked up from germline, CDR1 is MNHEY and CDR2 is SMNVEV (reference sequence). The CDR3 spans 14 residues. Trimming cost V 2 bases and J 4 bases, with 12 bases left between them. CDR3 region: CASSLGGKPYEQYF. In nucleotides, the CDR3 is TGTGCCAGCAGTTTAGGCGGGAAACCTTACGAGCAGTACTTC.